A single sample is the source of the 18 T cell receptor beta chains below, sequenced in a study of blood T cells in healthy people across ages. Primed by a sample-barcoded 5' primer and a J-beta primer mix, a second PCR proceeded for about 6 to 11 cycles. TCRdb re-analysed the 5' RACE reads in MiXCR, keeping a single row per CDR3 protein. There are around 1,600,000 distinct CDR3 sequences in the sample; less than 45% occur only once, and about 4.1% lies in the top ten. Sequencing was done on a sample of blood. These receptors were collected from a young woman in good health.

This clonotype was seen a handful of times. The rearrangement joins TRBV4-1 to TRBJ1-4, with a weak D call TRBD1 (5 bases). The CDR3 spans 14 residues. The V end lost 10 bases, the J end lost 0 bases, and 12 bases lay between the germline ends. Germline CDR1 MGHRA, CDR2 YSYEKL. This CDR3 is CATRQPATNEKLFF. The CDR3 DNA reads as TGCGCCACCCGACAGCCTGCAACTAATGAAAAACTGTTTTTT.

This clonotype has just a few counts. The chain links TRBV3-1 to TRBJ2-7; a weak D match, TRBD1 (6 bases). Trimming left V 4 bases short and J 3 bases short, with 19 bases between. Germline V CDR1 and CDR2: LGHDT, YNNKEL (reference sequence). There are 16 residues in the CDR3. The CDR3 reads CASSPFEDSLSYEQYF. The DNA of the CDR3 is TGTGCCAGCAGCCCCTTCGAGGACAGCCTCAGCTACGAGCAGTACTTC.

About this clonotype: The junction and the germline gene differ at one end; a read error may be behind it. V usage is TRBV5-5 and J usage is TRBJ2-7; no reliable D call. The J call is doubtful: the DNA matches TRBJ2-5 better. Germline V gives CDR1 SGHKS, CDR2 YYEKEE (reference sequence). The CDR3 loop spans 14 amino acids. CDR3 sequence reads: CASNLSPGLETQYF. CDR3 coding DNA: TGTGCCAGCAACTTGTCTCCAGGTTTAGAGACCCAGTACTTC.

The chain uses TRBV20-1 and TRBJ1-3; TRBD1 aligns across 9 bases. V shed 0 bases, J shed 1 base, and the junction held 7 bases outside the gene matches. The CDR3 length is 17 residues. The germline V gene encodes CDR1 DFQATT and CDR2 SNEGSKA (reference sequence). DNA for the CDR3: TGCAGTGCTAGAGATCTTTTGGGACAGGGTTCTGGAAACACCATATATTTT. It codes for CSARDLLGQGSGNTIYF.

This clonotype occurred once. The chain has TRBV3-1 and TRBJ2-5, with 13 bases that match TRBD2. Germline V gives CDR1 LGHDT, CDR2 YNNKEL (reference sequence). Trimming at V came to 5 bases and at J to 11 bases, leaving 14 bases not matched to a gene. CDR3 length: 16 residues. DNA for the CDR3: TGTGCCAGCAGCGGGACTAGCGGGAAGAAGAGAAATGAGCAGTACTTC. As protein: CASSGTSGKKRNEQYF.

The rearrangement uses TRBV5-1 and TRBJ1-1, with D possibly being TRBD1 (5 bases). The CDR3 loop spans 14 amino acids. The germline gives CDR1 SGHRS, CDR2 YFSETQ. V was shortened by 2 bases and J by 5 bases, with 13 bases between the two germline ends. The chain's CDR3 is CASSLNSWGTEAFF. CDR3 in DNA: TGCGCCAGCAGCTTAAACAGTTGGGGGACTGAAGCTTTCTTT.

This clonotype was counted a few times. The chain combines TRBV18 with TRBJ2-7; TRBD1 aligns across 9 bases. Germline CDR1 and CDR2: KGHSH and LQKENI. With V trimmed by 2 bases and J by 10 bases, 12 bases remained unmatched. The CDR3 spans 15 residues. CDR3 region: CASSPKGDRAEIQYF. CDR3 sequence (DNA): TGTGCCAGCTCACCAAAAGGGGACAGGGCAGAGATCCAGTACTTC.

V and J are TRBV30 and TRBJ2-3; 12 nucleotides line up with TRBD1. The CDR3 covers 16 residues. Germline V lookup: CDR1 GTSNPN, CDR2 SVGIG (reference sequence). Trimming took 2 bases from V and 3 from J; bases not matched to a gene: 6. The CDR3 sequence: CAWSPGQGAGTDTQYF. In nucleotides, the CDR3 is TGTGCCTGGAGTCCGGGACAGGGGGCAGGTACAGATACGCAGTATTTT.

CDR3 sequence (DNA): TGTGCCAGCAGCTTAGACCCGGGACTAACCTACGAGCAGTACTTC. Its translation is CASSLDPGLTYEQYF. The genes are TRBV7-6 and TRBJ2-7, with 7 bases that match TRBD2. Looked up from germline, CDR1 is SGHVS and CDR2 is FNYEAQ. The CDR3 is 15 residues long. The J segment lost 2 bases and the V segment lost 1 base, leaving 5 bases of the junction unmatched.

The V and J genes are TRBV19 and TRBJ1-1; perhaps TRBD1 as D (6 bases). Trimming removed 3 bases from V and 1 base from J, with 12 bases in between. The CDR3 loop spans 15 amino acids. Germline V CDR1 and CDR2: LNHDA, SQIVND (reference sequence). CDR3 DNA sequence: TGTGCCAGTAGTATTAGGGGGGTTTGGAACACTGAAGCTTTCTTT. Amino acids: CASSIRGVWNTEAFF.

This clonotype has more than one count but fewer than ten. The V call is TRBV11-2, the J call TRBJ2-7, with 15 bases lining up with TRBD2. CDR3 length: 19 residues. Germline V gives CDR1 SGHAT, CDR2 FQNNGV. With V trimmed by 5 bases and J by 9 bases, 20 bases remained unmatched. The CDR3 DNA follows: TGTGCCAGCAGCCAACACGCCGGGACTAGCGGGGGGCCTCCTAGATTGCAGTACTTC. Its translation: CASSQHAGTSGGPPRLQYF.

The chain links TRBV19 to TRBJ2-1; D is uncertain. The CDR3 runs 14 residues. CDR1 LNHDA and CDR2 SQIVND come from the germline V gene (reference sequence). The V end lost 0 bases, the J end lost 2 bases, and 5 bases lay between the germline ends. This chain's CDR3 is CASSIEAAYNEQFF. The DNA of the CDR3 is TGTGCCAGTAGTATAGAGGCGGCCTACAATGAGCAGTTCTTC.

The chain carries TRBV7-9 and TRBJ1-1; D ambiguous. V was clipped by 5 bases and J by 5 bases, with 18 bases between them. Germline lookup yields CDR1 SEHNR and CDR2 FQNEAQ (reference sequence). This CDR3 region has 15 residues. The DNA for the CDR3 is TGTGCCAGCAGCCAGGAACGATCCCTGAGGACTGAAGCTTTCTTT. This codes for CASSQERSLRTEAFF.

The V and J genes are TRBV23-1 and TRBJ1-3, with D possibly matching TRBD1 (6 bases). TRBV23-1 is an open reading frame, and its role is uncertain. Between the trimmed V and J ends, which lost 8 bases and 5 bases, there was a span of 13 bases. There are 13 residues in the CDR3. The CDR3 nucleotides read TGCGCCAGCCGTCCCGGGACAAGAAACACCATATATTTT. Residues: CASRPGTRNTIYF.

The V gene is TRBV2, the J gene TRBJ1-1; D is possibly TRBD1 (6 bases). Germline V gene lookup returns CDR1 SNHLY and CDR2 FYNNEI. The CDR3 runs 15 residues. V shed 6 bases and J shed 0 bases, with 14 bases lying between them. The DNA for the CDR3 is TGTGCCAGCAGCAGCATTAGGGGGGTGAACACTGAAGCTTTCTTT. This codes for CASSSIRGVNTEAFF.

The J gene is TRBJ2-5, the V gene TRBV7-2, with a tentative D call TRBD1 (5 bases). V was clipped by 2 bases and J by 11 bases, with 21 bases between them. The CDR3 extends over 15 amino acids. Germline V gene lookup returns CDR1 SGHTA and CDR2 FQGNSA. CDR3 loop: CASSLMAGSRNEQYF. The DNA for the CDR3 is TGTGCCAGCAGCTTAATGGCAGGGTCTCGGAATGAGCAGTACTTC.

The genes are TRBV12-3 or TRBV12-4 and TRBJ2-1; TRBD2 might be the D (5 bases). Trimming stripped 3 bases from V and 5 bases from J, with 14 bases between. There are 15 residues in the CDR3. DNA for the CDR3: TGTGCCAGCAGTTTGGGCCCAGCGGTCGACAATGAGCAGTTCTTC. It is translated as CASSLGPAVDNEQFF.

The genes are TRBV20-1 and TRBJ2-7; D might be TRBD2 (6 bases). CDR3 size: 15 residues. Trimming took off 6 bases at V and 1 base at J, with 19 bases between the two ends. The germline V gene encodes CDR1 DFQATT and CDR2 SNEGSKA (reference sequence). The CDR3 here is CSAGVAVGSSYEQYF. The CDR3 bases are TGCAGTGCGGGAGTAGCGGTGGGAAGTTCCTACGAGCAGTACTTC.